The source of this TCR beta chain is a study of regulatory T cells in long-lasting Graves disease. From germline, CDR1 is LGHDT and CDR2 YNNKEL (reference sequence). Trimming removed 8 bases from V and 5 bases from J, with 27 bases in between. This CDR3 has 17 amino acids. Time point of the sample: newly diagnosed GD, antithyroid drugs for less than 3 months. From RNA extracted from PBMCs, the TCR library was made. Note on this clonotype: Its specificity is not known.

Library construction for TCR beta used iRepertoire HTBI primers and Arm-PCR of CDR3 regions. In the original analysis: Sequenced samples collectively carried 62 TRBV and over 11 TRBJ segments. From the multiplex PCR reads, TCRdb called clonotypes with MiXCR, one entry per CDR3 protein. The V and J calls and clone size come from TCRdb's table, not from the authors' own analysis. Among about 530,000 distinct CDR3 sequences listed, about 16% were seen once. Study observations and caveats: New patients shared fewer public clonotypes (approximately 970) than persistent patients did (around 2,700).

This sample was shared with a second study, whose subject was T cells in Graves' hyperthyroidism and ophthalmopathy. From that second work: Thyroid ultrasound and orbital computed tomography, with clinical symptoms and serum thyroxine and TRAb, informed diagnoses. Initially, a first-round RT-PCR of the TCR CDR3 employed the HTBI primer set.

The chain carries TRBV3-1 and TRBJ1-1; maybe TRBD1 (5 bases). The source was peripheral blood mononuclear cells (PBMCs), collected at new diagnosis, from a patient treated with antithyroid drugs. The origin of this receptor is a woman aged 40 to 65 with Graves disease. The CDR3 DNA follows: TGTGCCAGCTCGATGGGGGACCTCAGTACCCGGGGAACTGAAGCTTTCTTT. Its protein product is CASSMGDLSTRGTEAFF.